This T cell receptor (beta chain) derives from a study of control samples from healthy donors and cancer patients. CDR3 length: 16 residues. Unmatched junction bases numbered 13, after V lost 4 bases and J lost 5 bases. Germline V CDR1 and CDR2: MNHEY, SVGAGI. TCRdb keeps only in-frame clones here, not all; method: immunoSEQ multiplex PCR. The data contain over 100,000 clones, around nine tenths of them singletons. This TCR came from a woman aged 45-59 years in good health. Sequencing was performed on blood. This chain uses TRBV6-5 with TRBJ2-5; 7 nucleotides align to TRBD2. CDR3 protein: CASSFLSGWGRETQYF. As DNA, the CDR3 is TGTGCCAGCAGTTTCCTTAGCGGGTGGGGTCGGGAGACCCAGTACTTC.